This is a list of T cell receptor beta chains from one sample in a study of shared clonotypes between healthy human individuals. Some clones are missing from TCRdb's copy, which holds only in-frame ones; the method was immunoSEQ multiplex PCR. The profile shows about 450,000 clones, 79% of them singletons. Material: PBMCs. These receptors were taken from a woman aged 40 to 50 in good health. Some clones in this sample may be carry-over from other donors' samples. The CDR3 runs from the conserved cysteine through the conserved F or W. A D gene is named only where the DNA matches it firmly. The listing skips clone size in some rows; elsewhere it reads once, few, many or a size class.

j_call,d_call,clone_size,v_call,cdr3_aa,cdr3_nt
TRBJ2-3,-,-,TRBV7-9,CASSNRARGDTQYF,TGTGCCAGCAGCAACAGAGCCCGCGGTGATACGCAGTATTTT
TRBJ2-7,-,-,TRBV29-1,CSALEGYEQYF,TGCAGCGCTCTCGAGGGTTACGAGCAGTACTTC
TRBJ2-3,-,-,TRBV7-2,CASSLAKGGTDTQYF,TGTGCCAGCAGCTTAGCGAAGGGGGGAACAGATACGCAGTATTTT
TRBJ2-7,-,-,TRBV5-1,CASSLDREHEQYF,TGCGCCAGCAGCTTGGACAGGGAACACGAGCAGTACTTC
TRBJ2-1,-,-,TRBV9,CASSVQGGYNEQFF,TGTGCCAGCAGCGTGCAGGGGGGGTACAATGAGCAGTTCTTC
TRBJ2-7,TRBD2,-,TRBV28,CASSSPGGRSPNEQYF,TGTGCCAGCAGTTCACCGGGGGGTAGGAGCCCCAACGAGCAGTACTTC
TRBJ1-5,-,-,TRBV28,CASSLIVLYSNQPQHF,TGTGCCAGCAGTTTAATAGTGTTATATAGCAATCAGCCCCAGCATTTT
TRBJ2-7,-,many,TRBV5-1,CASSLASGQDAKSYEQYF,TGCGCCAGCAGCTTGGCGTCAGGGCAGGATGCCAAGTCCTACGAGCAGTACTTC
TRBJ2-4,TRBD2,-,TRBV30,CAWTSGSTNIQYF,TGTGCCTGGACTAGCGGGAGCACAAACATTCAGTACTTC
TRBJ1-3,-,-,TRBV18,CASSPPLGSLGNTIYF,TGTGCCAGCTCACCACCGTTGGGGAGTCTAGGAAACACCATATATTTT
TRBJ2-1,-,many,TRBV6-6,CASSYNDVYNEQFF,TGTGCCAGCAGTTACAACGACGTATACAATGAGCAGTTCTTC
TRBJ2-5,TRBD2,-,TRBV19,CASSMGGLAGGQETQYF,TGTGCCAGTAGTATGGGGGGGCTAGCGGGAGGGCAAGAGACCCAGTACTTC
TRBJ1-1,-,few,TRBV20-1,CSAPRDRTFF,TGCAGTGCACCCCGGGACCGAACTTTCTTT
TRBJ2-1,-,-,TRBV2,CASNVRDWKQFF,TGTGCCAGCAACGTGAGGGACTGGAAGCAGTTCTTC
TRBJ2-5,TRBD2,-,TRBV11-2,CASSPGLAGFGQKTQYF,TGTGCCAGCAGCCCGGGACTAGCGGGATTCGGTCAAAAGACCCAGTACTTC
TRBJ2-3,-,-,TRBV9,CASSPTRNTDTQYF,TGTGCCAGCAGCCCGACCCGAAACACAGATACGCAGTATTTT
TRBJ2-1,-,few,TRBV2,CASSEIGVDEQFF,TGTGCCAGCAGTGAGATCGGAGTCGATGAGCAGTTCTTC
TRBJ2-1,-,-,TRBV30,CAWSVPDRQLYNEQFF,TGTGCCTGGAGTGTGCCCGACAGGCAACTTTACAATGAGCAGTTCTTC
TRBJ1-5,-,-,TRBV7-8,CASSLQEYQPQHF,TGTGCCAGCAGTTTACAGGAATATCAGCCCCAGCATTTT
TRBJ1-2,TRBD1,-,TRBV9,CASSPQGVNYGYTF,TGTGCCAGCAGCCCACAGGGGGTCAACTATGGCTACACCTTC
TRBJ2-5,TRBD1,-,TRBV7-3,CASSWTGRETQYF,TGTGCCAGCAGCTGGACAGGGAGGGAGACCCAGTACTTC
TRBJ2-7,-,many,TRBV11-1,CASSFGHEQYF,TGTGCCAGCAGCTTCGGCCACGAGCAGTACTTC
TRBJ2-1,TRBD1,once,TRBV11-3,CASSQGQGDEQFF,TGTGCCAGCAGCCAGGGACAGGGCGATGAGCAGTTCTTC